This is a list of T cell receptor beta chains from one sample in a study of T cell repertoires in aging, cancer and after chemotherapy. Using its own MiXCR run on the multiplex PCR reads, TCRdb lists one record per CDR3 protein. Of about 600 distinct CDR3 sequences listed, 25% to 35% are singletons. Sequencing was performed on blood. These receptors all come from a human donor in good health. Each CDR3 is given with its conserved first and last residue. D genes are given only for firm matches. For some rows the clone size is stated as once, few or many, or as a class when expanded; others skip it.

>TRBV6-5|NA|TRBD1|TRBJ1-5
CASSSGQGSENQPQHF
TGTGCCAGCAGTTCCGGACAGGGAAGCGAGAATCAGCCCCAGCATTTT
>TRBV6-1|few|NA|TRBJ2-5
CASSEGGPLETQYF
TGTGCCAGCAGTGAAGGAGGGCCCTTGGAGACCCAGTACTTC
>TRBV20-1|medium-sized|NA|TRBJ2-2
CSAKSERITGELFF
TGCAGTGCTAAGTCCGAGCGGATCACCGGGGAGCTGTTTTTT
>TRBV15|once|TRBD2|TRBJ2-1
CATSPRGLAGGEQFF
TGTGCCACCAGCCCTCGAGGACTAGCGGGAGGTGAGCAGTTCTTC
>TRBV7-9|medium-sized|TRBD1|TRBJ1-2
CASSWGQGGYGYTF
TGTGCCAGCAGCTGGGGACAGGGAGGCTATGGCTACACCTTC
>TRBV20-1|medium-sized|NA|TRBJ1-4
CSARDSTTDRSIAKLFF
TGCAGTGCTAGAGATTCAACGACCGACAGGAGTATAGCAAAACTGTTTTTT
>TRBV27|NA|TRBD1|TRBJ1-2
CASSPAGQGVGYGYTF
TGTGCCAGCAGCCCAGCGGGACAGGGGGTGGGCTATGGCTACACCTTC
>TRBV5-1|NA|TRBD2|TRBJ2-2
CASSPGLATGELFF
TGCGCCAGCAGCCCGGGACTAGCGACCGGGGAGCTGTTTTTT
>TRBV7-9|medium-sized|TRBD2|TRBJ2-7
CASSPSSGSEQYF
TGTGCCAGCAGCCCCTCTAGCGGGAGTGAGCAGTACTTC
>TRBV29-1|large|TRBD2|TRBJ2-1
CSVVGGRNEQFF
TGCAGCGTTGTAGGCGGGAGAAATGAGCAGTTCTTC
>TRBV28|few|NA|TRBJ2-3
CASSLPFTTGTDTQYF
TGTGCCAGCAGTTTACCCTTCACGACAGGCACAGATACGCAGTATTTT